Presented here are 24 T cell receptor beta chains from one specimen sequenced in a study of Graves' ophthalmopathy and Graves' hyperthyroidism. The authors amplified TCR beta CDR3 regions from RNA transcripts. HTBI primers served in a first-round RT-PCR, which a second-round multiplex PCR followed. TCRdb re-analysed the multiplex PCR reads in MiXCR, keeping a single row per CDR3 protein. Of around 1.1 million distinct CDR3 sequences detected, about two fifths appear once; the ten largest clones hold over 8.5%. The sequencing input was peripheral blood or thyroid tissue (not recorded which). These receptors were collected from an adult man with Graves' hyperthyroidism.

This chain joins TRBV7-2 and TRBJ2-7; a weak D match, TRBD2 (6 bases). Looked up from germline, CDR1 is SGHTA and CDR2 is FQGNSA. V was clipped by 3 bases and J by 0 bases, with 12 bases between them. This CDR3 is built from 15 residues. The CDR3 sequence is CASSLVVGSSYEQYF. CDR3 sequence (DNA): TGTGCCAGCAGCTTGGTCGTCGGGAGCTCCTACGAGCAGTACTTC.

The chain has TRBV11-2 and TRBJ1-5, with 11 bases lining up with TRBD1. Germline lookup yields CDR1 SGHAT and CDR2 FQNNGV. CDR3 length: 16 amino acids. J was trimmed by 5 bases and V by 7 bases; bases with no gene match: 10. The CDR3 spells CASIASGQGVHQPQHF. In DNA form, the CDR3 reads TGTGCCAGCATCGCCTCGGGACAGGGGGTCCATCAGCCCCAGCATTTT.

Worth noting for this clonotype: One base away lies a much larger clone, so this may be a sequencing read error. The chain uses TRBV5-4 and TRBJ2-5; weak D call: TRBD1 (5 bases). CDR3 length: 13 amino acids. Germline V gene lookup returns CDR1 SGHNT and CDR2 YYREEE (reference sequence). Trimming removed 1 base from V and 9 bases from J, with 13 bases in between. The CDR3 DNA sequence: TGTGCCAGCAGCTTGTTGGTCAGGGTGGCCCAGTACTTC. This codes for CASSLLVRVAQYF. Full variable domain (missing parts from reference TRBV5-4 and TRBJ2-5): ETGVTQSPTHLIKTRGQQVTLRCSSQSGHNTVSWYQQALGQGPQFIFQYYREEENGRGNFPPRFSGLQFPNYSSELNVNALELDDSALYLCASSLLVRVAQYFGPGTRLLVL.

This clonotype was observed at least ten times. The rearrangement links TRBV5-6 to TRBJ2-7; D is ambiguous. The CDR3 covers 13 residues. V gave up 4 bases and J gave up 3 bases, with 11 bases separating them. CDR1 is SGHDT and CDR2 is YYEEEE in the germline V gene. The CDR3 nucleotides read TGTGCCAGCAGCCCAACCTCCCTCTACGAGCAGTACTTC. Translated, it gives CASSPTSLYEQYF.

The chain is built from TRBV6-6 and TRBJ1-5, with D hard to call. From germline, CDR1 is MNHNY and CDR2 SVGAGI (reference sequence). The CDR3 runs 12 residues. The V and J ends lost 8 bases and 5 bases respectively, with 10 bases between them. The CDR3: CASDPNYQPQHF. CDR3 in DNA: TGTGCCAGCGATCCGAATTATCAGCCCCAGCATTTT.

The V and J genes are TRBV10-3 and TRBJ1-3; tentatively, D is TRBD1 (5 bases). Germline CDR1 and CDR2: ENHRY and SYGVKD. Trimming pared 6 bases from V and 2 bases from J, leaving 8 bases between. This CDR3 region has 13 residues. This CDR3 reads CAIRDTPGNTIYF. The CDR3 DNA sequence: TGTGCCATCAGGGACACACCTGGAAACACCATATATTTT.

This chain joins TRBV29-1 and TRBJ2-5; 8 positions match TRBD1. With 7 bases clipped from V and 7 bases from J, the junction kept 17 bases outside the gene matches. Germline values: CDR1 SQVTM, CDR2 ANQGSEA. This CDR3 has 15 amino acids. CDR3 residues: CSATNTGGGKGTQYF. CDR3 nucleotides: TGCAGCGCAACAAACACAGGGGGAGGAAAGGGGACCCAGTACTTC.

This clonotype was counted many times. The chain recombines TRBV6-5 with TRBJ1-1; 8 nucleotides align to TRBD1. Trimming took 2 bases from V and 4 from J; bases not matched to a gene: 9. CDR1 MNHEY and CDR2 SVGAGI come from the germline V gene. The CDR3 contains 16 residues. The CDR3 sequence is CASSYSPTGAPTEAFF. DNA for the CDR3: TGTGCCAGCAGTTACAGCCCGACAGGGGCACCCACTGAAGCTTTCTTT.

The sample holds many counts of this clonotype. The DNA for the CDR3 is TGTGCCAGTAGTATCATTTCGGGAAACGAGCAGTACTTC. Its translation is CASSIISGNEQYF. This chain uses TRBV19 with TRBJ2-7, with D perhaps TRBD2 (5 bases). V dropped 3 bases and J dropped 5 bases, with 11 bases sitting between them. The CDR3 has 13 residues. Germline V gene lookup returns CDR1 LNHDA and CDR2 SQIVND (reference sequence).

This clonotype came up many times. This chain links TRBV7-2 with TRBJ1-4; D is ambiguous. Germline V CDR1 and CDR2: SGHTA, FQGNSA. This CDR3 has 12 amino acids. The V gene lost 5 bases and the J gene lost 3 bases, with 4 bases spanning the gap. Written as DNA, the CDR3 is TGTGCCAGCAGCCAACCTAATGAAAAACTGTTTTTT. Residues: CASSQPNEKLFF.

This clonotype was recorded at least ten times. The chain uses TRBV29-1 and TRBJ1-2, with 7 positions matching TRBD1. V was pared by 2 bases and J by 3 bases, with 3 bases of the junction left unmatched. Germline CDR1 and CDR2: SQVTM and ANQGSEA. This CDR3 has 13 residues. The CDR3 loop is CSVEKGQDYGYTF. CDR3 DNA: TGCAGCGTTGAAAAAGGACAGGACTATGGCTACACCTTC.

In its sample, this clonotype was seen a few times. The chain employs TRBV20-1 and TRBJ2-5; 15 positions match TRBD2. Looked up from germline, CDR1 is DFQATT and CDR2 is SNEGSKA (reference sequence). V gave up 6 bases and J gave up 5 bases; unmatched junction bases: 1. The CDR3 consists of 13 residues. DNA for the CDR3: TGCAGTGCAGGGACTAGCGGGAGGGAGACCCAGTACTTC. This sequence encodes CSAGTSGRETQYF.

About this clonotype itself: A much bigger clone sits one base away, suggesting this may be a read error. The chain is built from TRBV20-1 and TRBJ1-5; 8 bases align to TRBD1. The V gene's germline CDR1 is DFQATT and CDR2 SNEGSKA (reference sequence). This CDR3 contains 12 residues. The junction had 1 base not matched to a gene; V was cut back by 4 bases and J by 5 bases. The CDR3 loop is CSAMGQDQPQHF. CDR3 nucleotides: TGCAGTGCTATGGGACAGGATCAGCCCCAGCATTTT.

This clonotype showed up just a few times. The chain couples TRBV12-3 or TRBV12-4 to TRBJ1-5; TRBD1 might be the D (5 bases). This CDR3 region has 15 residues. Trimming left V 5 bases short and J 7 bases short, with 18 bases between. CDR3 in DNA: TGTGCCAGCAGTCTTATAGCGGGTTGGGACCAGCCCCAGCATTTT. It codes for CASSLIAGWDQPQHF.

This clonotype was counted only a few times. The chain joins TRBV25-1 to TRBJ2-1; a possible D gene is TRBD2 (6 bases). Trimming left V 3 bases short and J 6 bases short, with 15 bases between. This CDR3 has 15 amino acids. Germline CDR1 reads MGHDK; CDR2 reads SYGVNS. The CDR3 DNA reads TGTGCCAGCAGTGACCTCGAGACTAGTGGCAATGAGCAGTTCTTC. It translates to CASSDLETSGNEQFF.

The CDR3 coding sequence is TGTGCCAGTAGTAACGGAAGGACTAATGAAGCTTTCTTT. Translating gives CASSNGRTNEAFF. V is TRBV19 and J is TRBJ1-1; no firm D call. Germline CDR1 LNHDA, CDR2 SQIVND (reference sequence). With 4 bases removed from V and 7 bases from J, the gap between germline ends came to 13 bases. This CDR3 spans 13 amino acids. Combining the CDR3 with reference TRBV19 and TRBJ1-1 gives the whole variable domain DGGITQSPKYLFRKEGQNVTLSCEQNLNHDAMYWYRQDPGQGLRLIYYSQIVNDFQKGDIAEGYSVSREKKESFPLTVTSAQKNPTAFYLCASSNGRTNEAFFGQGTRLTVV.

Note on this clonotype: The junction shows a germline mismatch at one end, possibly a read error. The V call is TRBV6-9, the J call TRBJ1-4, with D perhaps TRBD1 (6 bases). The germline CDR1 and CDR2 sequences are MNHGY and SVAAGI. This CDR3 has 14 residues. The CDR3 spells CASSEPDSGEKLFF. CDR3 nucleotides: TGCGCCAGCAGTGAGCCGGACAGTGGTGAAAAACTGTTTTTT.

On this clonotype itself: One end of the junction varies from germline; a read error may be responsible. The V gene is TRBV6-2 or TRBV6-3, the J gene TRBJ2-7; D gene unclear. Germline V gives CDR1 MNHEY, CDR2 SVGEGT. The CDR3 extends over 13 amino acids. The CDR3 nucleotides are TGTGCCAGCAGTTCGGCAGATTATTACGAGCATTACTTC. Amino acid sequence: CASSSADYYEHYF.

This clonotype showed up just once. The chain joins TRBV9 to TRBJ1-5; tentative D call: TRBD1 (6 bases). Germline V lookup: CDR1 SGDLS, CDR2 YYNGEE. This CDR3 contains 15 residues. V shed 5 bases and J shed 7 bases, with 19 bases lying between them. The CDR3 DNA follows: TGTGCCAGCAGGGGGGAGTTTGGGGGCGACCAGCCCCAGCATTTT. Translating it yields CASRGEFGGDQPQHF.

This clonotype was seen only a few times. This chain uses TRBV29-1 with TRBJ2-5, with TRBD2 matching over 9 bases. This CDR3 has 15 residues. Germline CDR1 and CDR2: SQVTM and ANQGSEA. V shed 8 bases and J 4 bases; nucleotides not matched to a gene: 14. The CDR3 region is CSYLSLAGYVETQYF. CDR3 nucleotide sequence: TGCAGCTACTTATCACTAGCGGGTTATGTAGAGACCCAGTACTTC. Looking up the rest from reference TRBV29-1 and TRBJ2-5 gives the full variable domain: SAVISQKPSRDICQRGTSLTIQCQVDSQVTMMFWYRQQPGQSLTLIATANQGSEATYESGFVIDKFPISRPNLTFSTLTVSNMSPEDSSIYLCSYLSLAGYVETQYFGPGTRLLVL.

The rearrangement uses TRBV4-3 and TRBJ1-2; perhaps TRBD1 as D (5 bases). CDR3 length equals 17 residues. The V gene's germline CDR1 is LGHNA and CDR2 YSLEER. The V end lost 2 bases, the J end lost 0 bases, and 16 bases lay between the germline ends. In DNA form, the CDR3 reads TGCGCCAGCAGCCAACGGGGGAGTCTCCTCTCTAACTATGGCTACACCTTC. The encoded protein is CASSQRGSLLSNYGYTF.

Turning to this clonotype: Compared with germline, one end of the junction differs, possibly owing to a read error. The V and J genes are TRBV7-2 and TRBJ2-2; D not certain. The CDR3 extends over 16 amino acids. Germline values: CDR1 SGHTA, CDR2 FQGNSA. The CDR3: CASSLYETPNSGELFF. The CDR3 nucleotides are TGTGCCAGCAGTTTATACGAGACACCGAACTCCGGGGAGCTGTTTTTT.

In its sample, this clonotype was seen many times. The chain links TRBV20-1 to TRBJ2-7; 11 bases map to TRBD1. The CDR3 runs 13 residues. Germline V lookup: CDR1 DFQATT, CDR2 SNEGSKA (reference sequence). Trimming removed 6 bases from V and 2 bases from J; junction bases left unmatched: 3. CDR3: CSAGQGATYEQYF. CDR3 nucleotides: TGCAGTGCCGGACAGGGGGCGACCTACGAGCAGTACTTC.

As regards this clonotype: A read error may be the cause here, since a much bigger clone is one base away. The chain links TRBV25-1 to TRBJ1-5; D is perhaps TRBD1 (6 bases). V gave up 4 bases and J gave up 6 bases, with 10 bases separating them. Germline-derived CDR1 and CDR2 are MGHDK and SYGVNS. This CDR3 has 13 residues. CDR3 region: CASSVTGSQPQHF. The CDR3, as DNA: TGTGCCAGCAGTGTAACAGGGAGTCAGCCCCAGCATTTT.